Presented here are 24 T cell receptor beta chains from one specimen sequenced in a study of shared clonotypes between healthy human individuals. In the naive CD8 group, cells lacked CD45RO and were positively selected for CCR7, so terminally differentiated effector memory CD45RA+ cells were left out. TCRdb keeps only in-frame clones here, not all; method: immunoSEQ multiplex PCR. This sample has millions of clones, with around 93% found just once. Material: naive CD8+ T cells from PBMCs. The receptor set was obtained from a man between 18 and 29 years old in good health. Some clones in this sample may be carry-over from other donors' samples.

Concerning this clone: Its ends do not fully match the called genes, so a read error is possible. This CDR3 is CAGSATSRGDEQFF. CDR3 bases: TGTGCCGGCAGTGCCACTTCGCGAGGGGATGAGCAGTTCTTC. The V gene is TRBV2, the J gene TRBJ2-1; D assignment may be TRBD1 or TRBD2 (5 bases each). The germline V gene encodes CDR1 SNHLY and CDR2 FYNNEI. The CDR3 runs to 14 residues.

This clone appeared a single time. The rearrangement uses TRBV6-5 and TRBJ2-1; a weak D match, TRBD2 (6 bases). The CDR3 spans 16 residues. The V end lost 2 bases, the J end lost 0 bases, and 11 bases lay between the germline ends. Germline-derived CDR1 and CDR2 are MNHEY and SVGAGI. CDR3 nucleotides: TGTGCCAGCAGTTACGGTGTCGGGAGCTCCTACAATGAGCAGTTCTTC. This sequence encodes CASSYGVGSSYNEQFF.

The V call is TRBV5-6, the J call TRBJ2-7; TRBD2 matches 10 bases. J lost 0 bases, V lost 4 bases, and 7 bases had no gene match. The V gene's germline CDR1 is SGHDT and CDR2 YYEEEE. The CDR3 spans 16 residues. As DNA, the CDR3 is TGTGCCAGCAGCCAAGGACTAGCGGTCGCCTCCTACGAGCAGTACTTC. This encodes CASSQGLAVASYEQYF. The full variable domain, rest sourced from reference TRBV5-6 and TRBJ2-7, is DAGVTQSPTHLIKTRGQQVTLRCSPKSGHDTVSWYQQALGQGPQFIFQYYEEEERQRGNFPDRFSGHQFPNYSSELNVNALLLGDSALYLCASSQGLAVASYEQYFGPGTRLTVT.

With regard to this clone: This sample also contains other DNA sequences that code for the same CDR3. The chain couples TRBV9 to TRBJ2-3; D is perhaps TRBD2 (6 bases). V gave up 2 bases and J gave up 1 base, with 11 bases separating them. There are 15 residues in the CDR3. The germline gives CDR1 SGDLS, CDR2 YYNGEE. The CDR3 sequence: CASSVLGGGTDTQYF. CDR3 nucleotide sequence: TGTGCCAGCAGCGTTTTGGGGGGAGGCACAGATACGCAGTATTTT.

CDR3 bases: TGTGCCAGCAGCCGACCCGAGAGCCCCAGTGCCGAGACCCAGTACTTC. It translates to CASSRPESPSAETQYF. This chain links TRBV4-2 with TRBJ2-5; no firm D call. This CDR3 has 16 residues. CDR1 is LGHNA and CDR2 is YNFKEQ in the germline V gene. V dropped 4 bases and J dropped 5 bases, with 20 bases sitting between them.

The genes are TRBV2 and TRBJ1-2; D remains ambiguous. Per germline, CDR1 SNHLY and CDR2 FYNNEI. V lost 6 bases and J lost 2, with 16 bases in between. This CDR3 has 15 residues. CDR3 residues: CASRGRTSLNYGYTF. CDR3 nucleotide sequence: TGTGCCAGCAGGGGCCGAACCAGCCTGAACTATGGCTACACCTTC.

V is TRBV6-5 and J is TRBJ2-7; the D is unclear. Germline V gives CDR1 MNHEY, CDR2 SVGAGI. V lost 0 bases to trimming and J lost 6 bases, with 9 bases between them. The CDR3 runs 13 residues. CDR3 coding DNA: TGTGCCAGCAGTTACTCGATCAGAACCGAGCAGTACTTC. Translating gives CASSYSIRTEQYF.

This chain links TRBV5-1 with TRBJ2-5, with a tentative D call TRBD2 (5 bases). The CDR3 sequence is 12 residues long. Germline V gene lookup returns CDR1 SGHRS and CDR2 YFSETQ. V shed 5 bases and J shed 5 bases, with 10 bases lying between them. CDR3 nucleotide sequence: TGCGCCAGCAGGTTAGCGATTGAGACCCAGTACTTC. Protein sequence: CASRLAIETQYF.

This clone was counted between two and nine times. The gene calls are TRBV9 and TRBJ2-2, with 11 nucleotides matching TRBD1. The J segment lost 6 bases and the V segment lost 3 bases, leaving 4 bases of the junction unmatched. The CDR3 runs 15 residues. The germline CDR1 and CDR2 sequences are SGDLS and YYNGEE. CDR3 coding DNA: TGTGCCAGCAGCGGGACAGGGGGCGCCGCCGGGGAGCTGTTTTTT. It yields the protein CASSGTGGAAGELFF.

The chain combines TRBV28 with TRBJ1-6; no clear D gene. Germline CDR1 and CDR2: MDHEN and SYDVKM. Trimming shortened V by 6 bases and J by 7 bases, and 10 bases separated the two germline ends. The CDR3 covers 13 residues. The CDR3 loop reads CASRAGWNSPLHF. In DNA, the CDR3 is TGTGCCAGCAGAGCAGGTTGGAATTCACCCCTCCACTTT.

The chain carries TRBV7-3 and TRBJ2-1; D remains ambiguous. V was pared by 1 base and J by 5 bases, with 18 bases between. Germline values: CDR1 SGHTA, CDR2 FQGTGA. CDR3 length: 17 residues. The CDR3 protein is CASSLIGYTTPHNEQFF. CDR3 sequence (DNA): TGTGCCAGCAGCTTAATAGGGTACACTACCCCCCACAATGAGCAGTTCTTC.

The chain employs TRBV27 and TRBJ2-7; 7 bases agree with TRBD2. V was clipped by 5 bases and J by 2 bases; unmatched bases: 15. The germline V gene has CDR1 MNHEY and CDR2 SMNVEV (reference sequence). This CDR3 spans 17 amino acids. CDR3 DNA: TGTGCCAGCAGTCCGAGTACTAGCGAATCAATAGCCTACGAGCAGTACTTC. It specifies CASSPSTSESIAYEQYF.

The chain combines TRBV7-9 with TRBJ2-5; possibly TRBD2 for D (5 bases). Germline CDR1 is SEHNR and CDR2 is FQNEAQ (reference sequence). V was pared by 1 base and J by 4 bases, with 19 bases between. The CDR3 length is 17 residues. The CDR3 DNA follows: TGTGCCAGCAGCTTAGGCGAACTAGTTCCCCCTCCAGAGACCCAGTACTTC. It specifies CASSLGELVPPPETQYF.

The V and J genes are TRBV29-1 and TRBJ2-7; 9 nucleotides agree with TRBD1. CDR1 is SQVTM and CDR2 is ANQGSEA in the germline V gene. The length of the CDR3 is 14 residues. With V trimmed by 6 bases and J by 3 bases, 9 bases remained unmatched. The CDR3 DNA follows: TGCAGCGTCGTCCGGGACAGGGACCTCTACGAGCAGTACTTC. This sequence encodes CSVVRDRDLYEQYF.

The chain uses TRBV29-1 and TRBJ2-7, with TRBD1 as a possible D gene (6 bases). Germline V lookup: CDR1 SQVTM, CDR2 ANQGSEA. The CDR3 sequence is 15 residues long. V was pared by 5 bases and J by 3 bases, with 20 bases between. The CDR3 reads CSVRRAQGKGYEQYF. The CDR3 nucleotides read TGCAGCGTTCGACGGGCCCAGGGGAAAGGCTACGAGCAGTACTTC.

This chain connects TRBV7-9 to TRBJ2-7; TRBD2 aligns across 8 bases. V shed 5 bases and J 4 bases; nucleotides not matched to a gene: 10. Germline V lookup: CDR1 SEHNR, CDR2 FQNEAQ (reference sequence). This CDR3 comprises 15 residues. CDR3 bases: TGTGCCAGCAGCCCGGAGGCTAGCGGGTTTTACGAGCAGTACTTC. Encoded protein: CASSPEASGFYEQYF.

The V call is TRBV6-1, the J call TRBJ2-5; perhaps TRBD2 as D (5 bases). The V gene's germline CDR1 is MNHNS and CDR2 SASEGT. V was cut by 3 bases and J by 3 bases, with 11 bases left in between. There are 14 residues in the CDR3. CDR3 in DNA: TGTGCCAGCAGTGACCTGAGGCGGGAAGAGACCCAGTACTTC. Its protein product is CASSDLRREETQYF.

The genes are TRBV7-6 and TRBJ2-7; D unresolved. In germline, CDR1 is SGHVS, CDR2 FNYEAQ. Trimming removed 6 bases from V and 0 bases from J, with 18 bases in between. This CDR3 is built from 16 residues. The CDR3 coding sequence is TGTGCCAGCAGTCGACCGGTAACGGAAAGCTCCTACGAGCAGTACTTC. It yields the protein CASSRPVTESSYEQYF.

Only one count was recorded for this clone. CDR3 DNA sequence: TGTGCCTGGAGTGGGCTAGTATCTTACGAGCAGTACTTC. Protein: CAWSGLVSYEQYF. The rearrangement uses TRBV30 and TRBJ2-5; D remains unclear. The J call may be wrong; the DNA end is better matched by TRBJ2-7. The germline V gene encodes CDR1 GTSNPN and CDR2 SVGIG (reference sequence). This CDR3 is 13 amino acids long.

The gene calls are TRBV7-9 and TRBJ2-7; the D gene is possibly TRBD1 (5 bases). CDR3 length equals 15 residues. V was shortened by 0 bases and J by 3 bases, with 12 bases between the two germline ends. Per germline, CDR1 SEHNR and CDR2 FQNEAQ (reference sequence). CDR3 nucleotides: TGTGCCAGCAGCTTAGCCGGGCAGGGATACTACGAGCAGTACTTC. It encodes CASSLAGQGYYEQYF.

This chain joins TRBV5-4 and TRBJ2-5, with D tentatively TRBD1 or TRBD2 (5 bases each). This CDR3 region has 17 residues. From germline, CDR1 is SGHNT and CDR2 YYREEE (reference sequence). The V end lost 6 bases, the J end lost 2 bases, and 23 bases lay between the germline ends. CDR3 bases: TGTGCCAGCACCGAGGCGGCAGTCACAGAGGGGCAAGAGACCCAGTACTTC. Protein sequence: CASTEAAVTEGQETQYF.

The chain's CDR3 is CASSLFGGKAAGNTIYF. DNA of the CDR3: TGTGCCAGCAGTTTATTTGGGGGTAAAGCTGCTGGAAACACCATATATTTT. The V gene is TRBV27, the J gene TRBJ1-3; a possible D gene is TRBD1 (5 bases). From germline, CDR1 is MNHEY and CDR2 SMNVEV (reference sequence). V lost 1 base to trimming and J lost 2 bases, with 15 bases between them. The CDR3 spans 17 residues.

The rearrangement links TRBV9 to TRBJ2-1, with D unclear. This CDR3 has 18 amino acids. The germline gives CDR1 SGDLS, CDR2 YYNGEE. V was cut by 1 base and J by 5 bases, with 22 bases left in between. In DNA form, the CDR3 reads TGTGCCAGCAGCGTATATAGACTCCCATACCATGTAAACAATGAGCAGTTCTTC. Amino acid sequence: CASSVYRLPYHVNNEQFF.

The chain has TRBV28 and TRBJ2-1, with a weak D call TRBD2 (6 bases). The CDR3 runs to 19 residues. The germline V and J ends were trimmed by 9 bases and 8 bases, with 35 bases remaining between them. Per the germline V gene, CDR1 is MDHEN and CDR2 is SYDVKM. CDR3 sequence reads: CASARKLPSLARPLDEQFF. The DNA for the CDR3 is TGTGCCAGTGCACGAAAACTCCCCTCACTAGCCCGACCCCTGGATGAGCAGTTCTTC.